This TCR beta chain is from a study of CD4 T cells in relation to SARS-CoV-2 and coronaviruses. Study-level background: PBMCs were cultured with antigen for roughly 9 days before TCR beta sequencing.

The germline V gene encodes CDR1 SGHTA and CDR2 FQGNSA. The CDR3 is 14 amino acids. V lost 8 bases to trimming and J lost 5 bases, with 18 bases between them. Note on this clone: Its antigen is still unknown.

The unexposed donors gave CD4+ T cells in about 2010-2019, prior to COVID-19. After approximately ten days of culture, CD4+ T cells were isolated. Unexposed-donor CD4+ T cells were probed with SARS-CoV-2 S/N and four cold-coronavirus spikes, cells permitting. On days 3 and 7, cultures got half fresh IL-2 medium. Profiling relied on immunoSEQ multiplex PCR, and the TCRdb table lists in-frame clones only, not all of them. The table lists nearly 20,000 clones, 80% to 85% of them singletons. This sequence originates from a human donor in good health. Sequenced sample: CD4+ T cells from PBMCs, cultured in vitro. V is TRBV7-2 and J is TRBJ2-5; D might be TRBD2 (7 bases). In DNA, the CDR3 is TGTGCCAGCTCCCGAAGGGGGGGCCGTGAGACCCAGTACTTC. Translation gives CASSRRGGRETQYF. The whole variable domain, filled in from reference TRBV7-2 and TRBJ2-5, reads GAGVSQSPSNKVTEKGKDVELRCDPISGHTALYWYRQSLGQGLEFLIYFQGNSAPDKSGLPSDRFSAERTGGSVSTLTIQRTQQEDSAVYLCASSRRGGRETQYFGPGTRLLVL.